Shown below are 31 T cell receptor beta chains from a single sample sequenced in a study of CD8+CD57+ T cells in acquired aplastic anemia (dated by TCRdb to about 2018). Sequencing relied on an Illumina HiSeq 2000. TCR beta VDJ combination and CDR3 sequence profiling used genomic DNA as the template. TCRdb cleaned the public reads at Q25 with fastp, built clones with MiXCR and kept in-frame beta chains. For every CDR3 protein sequence, its rows merge into one entry that carries the most common genes and DNA. Here the sample has 200,000 to 250,000 distinct CDR3 sequences; roughly 45% occur a single time. The top ten clonotypes cover 15% to 20% of the sample. The patients picked for sequencing were ones in whom flow cytometry had shown an expansion of CD8+CD57+ cells. Sequences were obtained from sorted CD4+, CD8+, or CD8+CD57+ T cells (not recorded which) from PBMCs. These receptors all come from a human donor with aplastic anemia.

CDR3 coding DNA: TGTGCCAGCAGCCCTATTGGACAGGGTGGGAGCGAGCAGTACTTC. Its protein product is CASSPIGQGGSEQYF. The chain uses TRBV7-9 and TRBJ2-7, with 8 nucleotides matching TRBD1. CDR1 is SEHNR, CDR2 FQNEAQ, per germline (reference sequence). The CDR3 extends over 15 amino acids. J was trimmed by 6 bases and V by 5 bases; bases with no gene match: 12. Together with reference TRBV7-9 and TRBJ2-7, the CDR3 gives the full variable domain: DTGVSQNPRHKITKRGQNVTFRCDPISEHNRLYWYRQTLGQGPEFLTYFQNEAQLEKSRLLSDRFSAERPKGSFSTLEIQRTEQGDSAMYLCASSPIGQGGSEQYFGPGTRLTVT.

To note about this clonotype: A read error may produce the germline difference seen at one junction end. V gene TRBV11-2 combines with J gene TRBJ2-7; 7 nucleotides agree with TRBD2. The CDR3 sequence is 14 residues long. Germline values: CDR1 SGHAT, CDR2 FQNNGV. The DNA of the CDR3 is TGTGCCAGCAACTTAGCGGGCCAGTCCTACGAGCAGTACTTC. Translated: CASNLAGQSYEQYF.

The sample holds many counts of this clonotype. This chain joins TRBV12-3 or TRBV12-4 and TRBJ2-3; 7 nucleotides match TRBD1. This CDR3 is built from 14 residues. V was clipped by 7 bases and J by 7 bases; unmatched bases: 11. CDR3: CASTPTGALNTQYF. Written as DNA, the CDR3 is TGTGCCAGCACTCCCACAGGGGCGCTGAATACGCAGTATTTT.

The genes are TRBV24-1 and TRBJ1-2; D remains ambiguous. In germline, CDR1 is KGHDR, CDR2 SFDVKD. Trimming pared 0 bases from V and 2 bases from J, leaving 3 bases between. This CDR3 region has 13 residues. CDR3 amino acids: CATSDLNNYGYTF. The CDR3 DNA is TGTGCCACCAGTGATTTGAACAACTATGGCTACACCTTC.

The chain combines TRBV5-1 with TRBJ1-4, with D maybe TRBD1 (6 bases). CDR3 length equals 15 residues. The germline V gene encodes CDR1 SGHRS and CDR2 YFSETQ. V was clipped by 0 bases and J by 5 bases, with 11 bases between them. The CDR3 DNA follows: TGCGCCAGCAGCTTGGGGGGCAGGGGAAATGAAAAACTGTTTTTT. Translation: CASSLGGRGNEKLFF.

The chain recombines TRBV15 with TRBJ2-7; 11 bases are shared with TRBD1. There are 16 residues in the CDR3. Germline V gene lookup returns CDR1 LNHNV and CDR2 YYDKDF (reference sequence). Losses at the gene ends were 3 bases for V and 6 bases for J; bases not matched to a gene: 10. CDR3 region: CATSRRPGQGGVEQYF. The CDR3, as DNA: TGTGCCACCAGCAGGAGACCGGGACAGGGGGGCGTCGAGCAGTACTTC.

This sequence joins TRBV13 and TRBJ2-3, with D perhaps matching TRBD1 (6 bases). CDR1 and CDR2 (germline): PRHDT, FYEKMQ (reference sequence). Trimming stripped 8 bases from V and 4 bases from J, with 28 bases between. This CDR3 comprises 18 residues. CDR3: CASLRDKQARAGADTQYF. The CDR3 DNA is TGTGCCAGCCTCCGGGACAAACAAGCTAGGGCTGGGGCAGATACGCAGTATTTT.

The chain joins TRBV7-6 to TRBJ2-5, with 7 bases that match TRBD1. The germline CDR1 and CDR2 sequences are SGHVS and FNYEAQ. Germline trimming cut 5 bases from V and 2 bases from J; bases unmatched to any gene: 5. The length of the CDR3 is 14 residues. CDR3 residues: CASSLRGSQETQYF. The CDR3 DNA follows: TGTGCCAGCAGCCTCAGGGGGTCGCAAGAGACCCAGTACTTC.

The J gene is TRBJ1-2, the V gene TRBV25-1, with D unresolved. V was pared by 0 bases and J by 6 bases, with 23 bases between. This CDR3 is 18 amino acids long. CDR1 MGHDK and CDR2 SYGVNS come from the germline V gene. Here the CDR3 DNA reads TGTGCCAGCAGTGAATATAGATTCCGGCAGGTGAGATTGAATGGCTACACCTTC. Translating gives CASSEYRFRQVRLNGYTF.

V is TRBV19 and J is TRBJ1-2, with a tentative D call TRBD1 (5 bases). Trimming took 6 bases from V and 1 from J, leaving 12 bases between them. The CDR3 covers 14 residues. Looked up from germline, CDR1 is LNHDA and CDR2 is SQIVND (reference sequence). The CDR3 protein is CASRDWGVNYGYTF. The CDR3 DNA reads as TGTGCCAGTAGGGACTGGGGGGTTAACTATGGCTACACCTTC.

This chain uses TRBV7-6 with TRBJ2-5; 16 positions agree with TRBD2. Trimming removed 1 base from V and 4 bases from J; junction bases left unmatched: 12. From germline, CDR1 is SGHVS and CDR2 FNYEAQ. This CDR3 region has 20 residues. CDR3 amino acids: CASSLVLPGTSGGGGETQYF. CDR3 in DNA: TGTGCCAGCAGCTTAGTCCTACCCGGGACTAGCGGGGGGGGGGGAGAGACCCAGTACTTC.

The sample holds one count of this clonotype. A junction end diverges from the germline sequence, so it may reflect a read error. The chain uses TRBV10-3 and TRBJ2-7; D is possibly TRBD1 or TRBD2 (5 bases each). Germline V gives CDR1 ENHRY, CDR2 SYGVKD. The CDR3 extends over 14 amino acids. The CDR3 protein is CASSGGTRAYEQYF. CDR3 nucleotides: TGTGCCAGCAGTGGGGGTACGCGCGCCTACGAGCAGTACTTC.

This clonotype was observed at least ten times. The rearrangement joins TRBV20-1 to TRBJ2-5; 7 nucleotides match TRBD1. Germline CDR1 reads DFQATT; CDR2 reads SNEGSKA (reference sequence). V lost 6 bases and J lost 1; bases outside the gene matches: 8. The CDR3 is 14 residues long. The CDR3, as DNA: TGCAGTGCACCGAAGGGGGCATCCCAAGAGACCCAGTACTTC. Translation: CSAPKGASQETQYF.

The chain couples TRBV9 to TRBJ2-5, with 7 bases identical to TRBD2. The V segment lost 0 bases and the J segment 6 bases; nucleotides outside the gene matches: 5. The germline V gene has CDR1 SGDLS and CDR2 YYNGEE. The CDR3 has 14 residues. The CDR3 bases are TGTGCCAGCAGCGTAGCGGGGGGAACAAAGACCCAGTACTTC. As protein: CASSVAGGTKTQYF.

With regard to this clonotype: A much larger clonotype is one base distant, so this may be a read error. This chain links TRBV7-9 with TRBJ2-7, with D perhaps given as TRBD1 or TRBD2 (6 bases each). Germline-derived CDR1 and CDR2 are SEHNR and FQNEAQ (reference sequence). CDR3 length: 15 amino acids. The V gene lost 5 bases and the J gene lost 7 bases, with 21 bases spanning the gap. Here the CDR3 DNA reads TGTGCCAGCAGCCCTCCCAGACAGGTGGCGGGAGAGCAGTACTTC. Its translation: CASSPPRQVAGEQYF.

The table lists this clonotype with many counts. The V gene is TRBV5-1, the J gene TRBJ1-5, with TRBD1 identical over 7 bases. This CDR3 has 15 residues. V gave up 4 bases and J gave up 4 bases; unmatched junction bases: 8. CDR1 SGHRS and CDR2 YFSETQ come from the germline V gene. DNA of the CDR3: TGCGCCAGCAGCCCGGGGGCAGGGGGGAATCAGCCCCAGCATTTT. Amino acid sequence: CASSPGAGGNQPQHF.

The chain has TRBV15 and TRBJ2-3; perhaps TRBD1 as D (6 bases). CDR1 is LNHNV and CDR2 is YYDKDF in the germline V gene (reference sequence). V shed 3 bases and J shed 0 bases, with 13 bases lying between them. The CDR3 runs 16 residues. The CDR3 protein is CATSSGRTVSTDTQYF. The CDR3, as DNA: TGTGCCACCAGCAGCGGGCGGACAGTGAGCACAGATACGCAGTATTTT.

The gene calls are TRBV12-3 or TRBV12-4 and TRBJ1-1; possibly TRBD1 for D (5 bases). Trimming stripped 4 bases from V and 4 bases from J, with 13 bases between. The CDR3 totals 14 residues. CDR3 DNA sequence: TGTGCCAGCAGTTGGGGGGGTCCGTGCACTGAAGCTTTCTTT. Translated: CASSWGGPCTEAFF.

On this clonotype itself: It may be a read error: a sequence one base away is much more abundant. The chain combines TRBV2 with TRBJ2-7; tentative D call: TRBD1 (5 bases). The CDR3 is 14 amino acids. V shed 4 bases and J shed 6 bases, with 16 bases lying between them. CDR1 and CDR2 from the germline V gene are SNHLY and FYNNEI. Here the CDR3 DNA reads TGTGCCAGCAGTGCAGGGTGGGTCTCACCCGAGCAGTACTTC. Translated, it gives CASSAGWVSPEQYF.

The rearrangement uses TRBV7-8 and TRBJ1-1; TRBD1 is a possible D gene (5 bases). Trimming stripped 1 base from V and 6 bases from J, with 18 bases between. CDR3 length: 16 residues. The V gene's germline CDR1 is SGHVS and CDR2 FQNEAQ. CDR3 residues: CASSLGETSGAAEAFF. CDR3 nucleotides: TGTGCCAGCAGCTTAGGAGAGACTAGCGGGGCCGCTGAAGCTTTCTTT.

This clonotype has just one count. The chain combines TRBV6-4 with TRBJ1-2; D remains unclear. Germline values: CDR1 MRHNA, CDR2 SNTAGT. The V end lost 6 bases, the J end lost 6 bases, and 20 bases lay between the germline ends. The CDR3 runs 15 residues. CDR3 sequence reads: CASSLAASGVDGYTF. CDR3 coding DNA: TGTGCCAGCAGCTTGGCGGCATCCGGGGTGGATGGCTACACCTTC.

This clonotype occurred a few times. The chain recombines TRBV19 with TRBJ2-7; tentative D call: TRBD2 (5 bases). Per the germline V gene, CDR1 is LNHDA and CDR2 is SQIVND (reference sequence). The CDR3 length is 12 residues. The V end was cut by 6 bases, the J end by 7 bases, with 13 bases between. In nucleotides, the CDR3 is TGTGCCAGTAGCCAACATACGGGGGAGCAGTACTTC. It codes for CASSQHTGEQYF.

By share of the sample, this clonotype is medium-sized. The chain couples TRBV19 to TRBJ1-2; D ambiguous. The CDR3 contains 12 residues. Trimming took 7 bases from V and 5 from J, leaving 11 bases between them. Germline V gene lookup returns CDR1 LNHDA and CDR2 SQIVND (reference sequence). The CDR3, as DNA: TGTGCCAGTACCCAAGGAGGTTATGGCTACACCTTC. It is translated as CASTQGGYGYTF. Combining the CDR3 with reference TRBV19 and TRBJ1-2 gives the whole variable domain DGGITQSPKYLFRKEGQNVTLSCEQNLNHDAMYWYRQDPGQGLRLIYYSQIVNDFQKGDIAEGYSVSREKKESFPLTVTSAQKNPTAFYLCASTQGGYGYTFGSGTRLTVV.

The chain carries TRBV7-8 and TRBJ1-2; TRBD1 is a possible D gene (6 bases). Looked up from germline, CDR1 is SGHVS and CDR2 is FQNEAQ. V shed 9 bases and J shed 7 bases, with 18 bases lying between them. The length of the CDR3 is 13 residues. The CDR3 here is CASSHNNRAGYTF. The CDR3 DNA is TGTGCCAGTAGTCACAATAACAGGGCTGGCTACACCTTC.

This clonotype was detected a few times. This chain joins TRBV27 and TRBJ1-5, with TRBD1 matching over 8 bases. J lost 4 bases, V lost 7 bases, and 9 bases had no gene match. The length of the CDR3 is 15 residues. Germline loops: CDR1 MNHEY, CDR2 SMNVEV (reference sequence). DNA of the CDR3: TGTGCCAGCACCTCCCTAGGACAGGGTAATCAGCCCCAGCATTTT. Protein: CASTSLGQGNQPQHF.

The V call is TRBV15, the J call TRBJ1-3; possibly TRBD1 for D (6 bases). V was trimmed by 0 bases and J by 4 bases, leaving 16 bases between them. The CDR3 sequence is 17 residues long. Germline loops: CDR1 LNHNV, CDR2 YYDKDF (reference sequence). The CDR3 bases are TGTGCCACCAGCAGAGATTGGGGGGCTGACATCGGAAACACCATATATTTT. Its translation is CATSRDWGADIGNTIYF.

V and J are TRBV5-1 and TRBJ2-7; a possible D gene is TRBD2 (8 bases). Trimming shortened V by 0 bases and J by 5 bases, and 21 bases separated the two germline ends. The CDR3 totals 17 residues. The germline V gene encodes CDR1 SGHRS and CDR2 YFSETQ. Here the CDR3 DNA reads TGCGCCAGCAGCTTGGGGCATAATCGGGAGGGGGCTCACGAGCAGTACTTC. Translation gives CASSLGHNREGAHEQYF.

The rearrangement joins TRBV12-3 or TRBV12-4 to TRBJ2-5; D not certain. V lost 3 bases and J 2 bases, leaving 7 bases between the germline ends. This CDR3 is 13 amino acids long. The CDR3 DNA follows: TGTGCCAGCAGTTTTATGAAACAAGAGACCCAGTACTTC. It codes for CASSFMKQETQYF.

This clonotype has at least ten counts. The V gene is TRBV3-1, the J gene TRBJ2-2, with D possibly TRBD1 on 6 matching bases. This CDR3 contains 16 residues. Trimming took off 4 bases at V and 2 bases at J, with 14 bases between the two ends. Germline V lookup: CDR1 LGHDT, CDR2 YNNKEL (reference sequence). This CDR3 reads CASSPSARGNTGELFF. The DNA of the CDR3 is TGTGCCAGCAGCCCCTCCGCCAGGGGAAACACCGGGGAGCTGTTTTTT.

The CDR3 reads CASSLNGWSGNTIYF. The CDR3 nucleotides read TGCGCCAGCAGCCTTAATGGTTGGTCTGGAAACACCATATATTTT. V is TRBV4-3 and J is TRBJ1-3; D gene unclear. This CDR3 is built from 15 residues. The germline V and J ends were trimmed by 4 bases and 1 base, with 11 bases remaining between them. Germline CDR1 LGHNA, CDR2 YSLEER.

As regards this clonotype: A much larger clone differs by one base, so this may be a read error. The chain combines TRBV11-2 with TRBJ1-1; weak D call: TRBD1 (6 bases). V was pared by 8 bases and J by 5 bases, with 12 bases between. The CDR3 is 12 amino acids. Germline lookup yields CDR1 SGHAT and CDR2 FQNNGV. The DNA for the CDR3 is TGTGCCAGCGGCGCAGACAGGACTGAAGCTTTCTTT. It is translated as CASGADRTEAFF. Full variable domain (missing parts from reference TRBV11-2 and TRBJ1-1): EAGVAQSPRYKIIEKRQSVAFWCNPISGHATLYWYQQILGQGPKLLIQFQNNGVVDDSQLPKDRFSAERLKGVDSTLKIQPAKLEDSAVYLCASGADRTEAFFGQGTRLTVV.